Presented here are 30 T cell receptor beta chains from one specimen sequenced in a study of beta chain features in type 1 diabetes. General study points: Moderate but significant shortening of TCRB CDR3s was recorded in all four CD4+ subsets from Type 1 diabetes patients.

Their antigens remain unidentified. Sequenced material consisted of expressed TCRB transcripts (all of the isolated RNA was reverse transcribed). The repertoire was sequenced with immunoSEQ multiplex PCR; TCRdb's copy has only in-frame clones and lacks some. The table records 50,000 to 70,000 clones, 40% to 65% of them present only once. The sequenced material came from Tregs from blood. These receptors were taken from a woman in her forties with type 1 diabetes.

The V and J genes are TRBV5-1 and TRBJ2-7; the match to TRBD1 covers 8 bases. Trimming removed 1 base from V and 4 bases from J; junction bases left unmatched: 10. Germline lookup yields CDR1 SGHRS and CDR2 YFSETQ. This CDR3 spans 16 amino acids. The chain's CDR3 is CASSLISGQGAYEQYF. The CDR3 coding sequence is TGCGCCAGCAGCTTGATCTCCGGACAGGGAGCGTACGAGCAGTACTTC.

The V gene is TRBV27, the J gene TRBJ2-1; D may be TRBD1 (5 bases). The V gene's germline CDR1 is MNHEY and CDR2 SMNVEV (reference sequence). Trimming stripped 3 bases from V and 7 bases from J, with 13 bases between. This CDR3 contains 14 residues. The CDR3 region is CASSLFRDVNEQFF. The CDR3 DNA sequence: TGTGCCAGCAGTTTGTTCAGGGATGTGAATGAGCAGTTCTTC.

The chain carries TRBV7-9 and TRBJ1-2; 12 bases are a match to TRBD1. Germline V lookup: CDR1 SEHNR, CDR2 FQNEAQ (reference sequence). Trimming removed 1 base from V and 3 bases from J; junction bases left unmatched: 6. The CDR3 has 17 residues. The CDR3 sequence is CASSLGGTGGADYGYTF. CDR3 DNA: TGTGCCAGCAGCTTAGGTGGGACAGGGGGCGCGGACTATGGCTACACCTTC.

A few counts support this clone. The rearrangement uses TRBV7-3 and TRBJ2-3, with D possibly TRBD2 on 6 matching bases. Germline loops: CDR1 SGHTA, CDR2 FQGTGA. Deletions cut 4 bases from V and 7 bases from J, with 12 bases between. The CDR3 is made up of 13 amino acids. For the CDR3, the DNA is TGTGCCAGCAGCTCGCGGGACTCCTATACGCAGTATTTT. It codes for CASSSRDSYTQYF.

This chain connects TRBV5-1 to TRBJ2-3; D not resolved. Trimming stripped 0 bases from V and 6 bases from J, with 17 bases between. CDR3 length: 16 amino acids. Germline CDR1 SGHRS, CDR2 YFSETQ. CDR3 DNA sequence: TGCGCCAGCAGCTTGGCGAGCTGGGCCCGGATGGATACGCAGTATTTT. Translation gives CASSLASWARMDTQYF.

The chain carries TRBV28 and TRBJ2-1; D ambiguous. The germline V and J ends were trimmed by 1 base and 10 bases, with 11 bases remaining between them. The germline CDR1 and CDR2 sequences are MDHEN and SYDVKM. The CDR3 covers 13 residues. CDR3 nucleotides: TGTGCCAGCAGTTTATACACAGCCGAGGAGCAGTTCTTC. Encoded protein: CASSLYTAEEQFF.

The rearrangement joins TRBV28 to TRBJ1-4; D is uncertain. The CDR3 is 14 amino acids. Germline V gene data show CDR1 as MDHEN and CDR2 as SYDVKM. With 5 bases removed from V and 7 bases from J, the gap between germline ends came to 14 bases. The CDR3 loop reads CASSEGGYGEKLFF. CDR3 DNA: TGTGCCAGCAGTGAGGGAGGGTACGGTGAAAAACTGTTTTTT.

The rearrangement uses TRBV7-2 and TRBJ1-3, with a possible D match to TRBD1 (5 bases). The CDR3 covers 15 residues. CDR1 is SGHTA, CDR2 FQGNSA, per germline. V was cut by 4 bases and J by 2 bases, with 12 bases left in between. This chain's CDR3 is CASSSQGGPGNTIYF. The CDR3 DNA follows: TGTGCCAGCAGCTCGCAGGGAGGTCCTGGAAACACCATATATTTT.

This clone was found a few times. The rearrangement joins TRBV4-3 to TRBJ2-1; 10 bases map to TRBD1. The junction had 3 bases not matched to a gene; V was cut back by 1 base and J by 9 bases. Per germline, CDR1 LGHNA and CDR2 YSLEER. The CDR3 consists of 14 residues. The CDR3 here is CASSQGTGGAEQFF. The CDR3 DNA reads as TGCGCCAGCAGCCAAGGGACAGGGGGGGCTGAGCAGTTCTTC.

This chain connects TRBV5-1 to TRBJ2-7, with a tentative D call TRBD2 (6 bases). The CDR3 runs to 14 residues. Germline-derived CDR1 and CDR2 are SGHRS and YFSETQ. With 7 bases removed from V and 3 bases from J, the gap between germline ends came to 17 bases. CDR3 in amino acids: CASGTGGAYYEQYF. The CDR3 DNA reads TGCGCCAGCGGGACCGGGGGAGCATACTACGAGCAGTACTTC.

V is TRBV28 and J is TRBJ2-6; D remains unclear. Between the trimmed V and J ends, which lost 7 bases and 1 base, there was a span of 5 bases. The CDR3 consists of 13 residues. Germline CDR1 is MDHEN and CDR2 is SYDVKM. CDR3 DNA: TGTGCCAGCACCCTTTCTGGGGCCAACGTCCTGACTTTC. As protein: CASTLSGANVLTF.

The rearrangement joins TRBV7-2 to TRBJ1-1; D unresolved. CDR1 SGHTA and CDR2 FQGNSA come from the germline V gene. V lost 7 bases and J 3 bases, leaving 12 bases between the germline ends. CDR3 length: 13 amino acids. The CDR3 spells CASTTFGHTEAFF. The CDR3, as DNA: TGTGCCAGCACCACCTTCGGTCACACTGAAGCTTTCTTT.

V gene TRBV2 combines with J gene TRBJ1-2; perhaps TRBD1 as D (6 bases). Germline V gene data show CDR1 as SNHLY and CDR2 as FYNNEI. V gave up 10 bases and J gave up 3 bases, with 15 bases separating them. The CDR3 consists of 13 residues. CDR3 region: CAIRTGGDYGYTF. CDR3 sequence (DNA): TGTGCCATCCGGACGGGGGGCGACTATGGCTACACCTTC. The whole variable domain, filled in from reference TRBV2 and TRBJ1-2, reads EPEVTQTPSHQVTQMGQEVILRCVPISNHLYFYWYRQILGQKVEFLVSFYNNEISEKSEIFDDQFSVERPDGSNFTLKIRSTKLEDSAMYFCAIRTGGDYGYTFGSGTRLTVV.

There are a few counts of this clone. V and J are TRBV7-2 and TRBJ2-1; TRBD2 matches 13 bases. With 7 bases clipped from V and 6 bases from J, the junction kept 15 bases outside the gene matches. CDR1 and CDR2 from the germline V gene are SGHTA and FQGNSA. The CDR3 runs 18 residues. The CDR3 loop reads CASTNIFPGTSGINEQFF. CDR3 DNA: TGTGCCAGCACCAACATTTTCCCGGGGACTAGCGGGATCAATGAGCAGTTCTTC. Variable domain in full (rest from reference TRBV7-2 and TRBJ2-1): GAGVSQSPSNKVTEKGKDVELRCDPISGHTALYWYRQSLGQGLEFLIYFQGNSAPDKSGLPSDRFSAERTGGSVSTLTIQRTQQEDSAVYLCASTNIFPGTSGINEQFFGPGTRLTVL.

V usage is TRBV28 and J usage is TRBJ2-7; weak D call: TRBD1 (5 bases). CDR1 and CDR2 from the germline V gene are MDHEN and SYDVKM. V was pared by 5 bases and J by 3 bases, with 14 bases between. This CDR3 has 14 residues. In DNA, the CDR3 is TGTGCCAGCAGTCGCCGATCCAGGGACTACGAGCAGTACTTC. It translates to CASSRRSRDYEQYF.

This clone was detected only once. The V and J genes are TRBV9 and TRBJ2-1; D possibly corresponds to TRBD1 (7 bases). CDR3 length: 16 amino acids. Between the trimmed V and J ends, which lost 0 bases and 4 bases, there was a span of 14 bases. Germline assignment: CDR1 SGDLS and CDR2 YYNGEE. The CDR3 spells CASSVAGGTVYNEQFF. CDR3 nucleotide sequence: TGTGCCAGCAGCGTAGCTGGGGGGACAGTATACAATGAGCAGTTCTTC.

The V gene is TRBV7-2, the J gene TRBJ1-4; D gene unclear. CDR1 and CDR2 (germline): SGHTA, FQGNSA. The CDR3 has 15 amino acids. Trimming shortened V by 6 bases and J by 6 bases, and 17 bases separated the two germline ends. This chain's CDR3 is CASSSSGRLYEKLFF. As DNA, the CDR3 is TGTGCCAGCAGTTCTTCCGGTCGCCTTTATGAAAAACTGTTTTTT.

This sequence joins TRBV7-9 and TRBJ2-2, with D maybe TRBD1 (5 bases). The CDR3 runs to 15 residues. The germline V gene encodes CDR1 SEHNR and CDR2 FQNEAQ (reference sequence). The V end lost 2 bases, the J end lost 6 bases, and 13 bases lay between the germline ends. CDR3 loop: CASSLPDPGPGELFF. CDR3 DNA sequence: TGTGCCAGCAGCTTACCCGATCCAGGGCCCGGGGAGCTGTTTTTT.

This clone was detected only once. The V gene is TRBV4-1, the J gene TRBJ1-2; 7 nucleotides agree with TRBD1. Germline V gene data show CDR1 as MGHRA and CDR2 as YSYEKL. The CDR3 extends over 13 amino acids. The trim removed 5 bases at V and 8 bases at J, leaving 8 bases unmatched. The CDR3 region is CASSTRQGRGYTF. The CDR3 region has the DNA TGCGCCAGCAGCACCAGACAGGGAAGAGGCTACACCTTC.

This chain joins TRBV5-4 and TRBJ1-6; 7 bases map to TRBD1. J lost 7 bases, V lost 8 bases, and 3 bases had no gene match. Germline CDR1 is SGHNT and CDR2 is YYREEE (reference sequence). CDR3 length: 12 amino acids. CDR3 bases: TGTGCCAGTCGGGACAGAAATTCACCCCTCCACTTT. It specifies CASRDRNSPLHF. Full variable domain (missing parts from reference TRBV5-4 and TRBJ1-6): ETGVTQSPTHLIKTRGQQVTLRCSSQSGHNTVSWYQQALGQGPQFIFQYYREEENGRGNFPPRFSGLQFPNYSSELNVNALELDDSALYLCASRDRNSPLHFGNGTRLTVT.

CDR3 residues: CASSRDTDTQYF. The CDR3 coding sequence is TGTGCCTCGTCACGGGACACAGATACGCAGTATTTT. The J gene is TRBJ2-3, the V gene TRBV11-1; TRBD2 might be the D (5 bases). Looked up from germline, CDR1 is SGHAT and CDR2 is FQDESV (reference sequence). V shed 11 bases and J shed 2 bases, with 11 bases lying between them. This CDR3 spans 12 amino acids.

The J gene is TRBJ2-7, the V gene TRBV10-3; D might be TRBD1 (6 bases). Trimming took off 11 bases at V and 2 bases at J, with 13 bases between the two ends. The CDR3 is 12 amino acids. CDR1 is ENHRY, CDR2 SYGVKD, per germline. The CDR3 here is CAAGTKAYEQYF. CDR3 DNA sequence: TGTGCCGCCGGGACAAAAGCCTACGAGCAGTACTTC.

This rearrangement joins TRBV10-3 to TRBJ2-3; D remains unclear. Germline V CDR1 and CDR2: ENHRY, SYGVKD. The V and J ends lost 4 bases and 5 bases respectively, with 4 bases between them. The CDR3 runs 11 residues. CDR3 region: CAISGLDTQYF. CDR3 nucleotides: TGTGCCATCAGTGGTCTAGATACGCAGTATTTT.

V is TRBV18 and J is TRBJ2-7; a weak D match, TRBD1 (5 bases). Per germline, CDR1 KGHSH and CDR2 LQKENI. The length of the CDR3 is 14 residues. Trimming pared 6 bases from V and 2 bases from J, leaving 14 bases between. The CDR3: CASSPARTTYEQYF. CDR3 in DNA: TGTGCCAGCTCCCCGGCGAGGACAACCTACGAGCAGTACTTC.

This chain uses TRBV28 with TRBJ2-7; D unresolved. The V end was cut by 5 bases, the J end by 0 bases, with 11 bases between. The germline V gene has CDR1 MDHEN and CDR2 SYDVKM. The length of the CDR3 is 14 residues. CDR3 nucleotides: TGTGCCAGCAGTCTCCGACAAGGCTCCTACGAGCAGTACTTC. This gives the protein CASSLRQGSYEQYF.

CDR3 loop: CASKERTGEGYTF. As DNA, the CDR3 is TGTGCCAGCAAAGAACGGACAGGGGAGGGCTACACCTTC. The genes are TRBV28 and TRBJ1-2; TRBD1 matches at 9 bases. Looked up from germline, CDR1 is MDHEN and CDR2 is SYDVKM. The V gene end was trimmed by 7 bases and the J gene end by 8 bases; junction bases not matched to a gene: 8. The CDR3 runs 13 residues.

The V call is TRBV5-4, the J call TRBJ2-5; 16 bases agree with TRBD2. V was pared by 4 bases and J by 5 bases, with 8 bases of the junction left unmatched. Germline V lookup: CDR1 SGHNT, CDR2 YYREEE (reference sequence). CDR3 length equals 17 residues. The CDR3 bases are TGTGCCAGCAGCGGGACTAGCGGGGGGGCCATTCGTGAGACCCAGTACTTC. Translation gives CASSGTSGGAIRETQYF.

The chain uses TRBV5-1 and TRBJ1-1, with D maybe TRBD1 (5 bases). The germline V gene has CDR1 SGHRS and CDR2 YFSETQ. The V end lost 0 bases, the J end lost 8 bases, and 5 bases lay between the germline ends. This CDR3 spans 11 amino acids. CDR3 region: CASSLGQEAFF. DNA of the CDR3: TGCGCCAGCAGCTTGGGACAGGAAGCTTTCTTT.

By proportion, this clone is medium-sized. The chain recombines TRBV23-1 with TRBJ2-1; perhaps TRBD1 as D (6 bases). TRBV23-1 is an ORF for which the function is uncertain. The CDR3 is made up of 12 amino acids. The germline V and J ends were trimmed by 10 bases and 9 bases, with 16 bases remaining between them. Written as DNA, the CDR3 is TGCGCCAATGACAGCCGAGGGGGTGAGCAGTTCTTC. Translation: CANDSRGGEQFF.

This clone was seen only a few times. The gene calls are TRBV18 and TRBJ2-2; D gene unclear. Trimming shortened V by 6 bases and J by 8 bases, and 10 bases separated the two germline ends. This CDR3 region has 12 residues. From germline, CDR1 is KGHSH and CDR2 LQKENI. The CDR3 bases are TGTGCCAGCTCGGGCACGCCTGGGGAGCTGTTTTTT. This translates into CASSGTPGELFF.